These 13 T cell receptor beta chains originate from one sample sequenced in a study of glioma-infiltrating T cells. Using RNA template, CDR3s of TCR alpha and beta were amplified with iRepertoire arm-PCR. TCRdb ran MiXCR on the multiplex PCR reads and lists one entry per CDR3 protein. The sample holds around 10,000 distinct CDR3 sequences, approximately 57% seen once. Sequenced sample: glioma tissue, nonneoplastic brain tissue, or PBMCs (not recorded which). These receptors were collected from a human donor with low-grade glioma or glioblastoma, undergoing nonglioma brain surgery, or in good health (not recorded which).

On this clonotype itself: It may be a read error: a sequence one base away is much more abundant. The J gene is TRBJ1-1, the V gene TRBV11-2; 7 bases match TRBD1. V shed 1 base, J shed 8 bases, and the junction held 7 bases outside the gene matches. There are 14 residues in the CDR3. Germline V gives CDR1 SGHAT, CDR2 FQNNGV. As DNA, the CDR3 is TGTGCCAGCAGCTTAGCGCAGGGGGTCAGGGAAGCTTTCTTT. It translates to CASSLAQGVREAFF.

A single count supports this clonotype. The V gene is TRBV27, the J gene TRBJ2-7; possible D gene TRBD1, 6 bases. From germline, CDR1 is MNHEY and CDR2 SMNVEV (reference sequence). The CDR3 extends over 14 amino acids. V lost 5 bases, J lost 4 bases, and 15 bases lay in between. The CDR3 region has the DNA TGTGCCAGCAGTCCGCTACAGGGACGATACGAGCAGTACTTC. Protein product: CASSPLQGRYEQYF.

By sample share, this clonotype is medium-sized. This rearrangement joins TRBV14 to TRBJ1-1; no clear D gene. The germline V gene encodes CDR1 SGHDN and CDR2 FVKESK. The CDR3 has 15 amino acids. The V end lost 0 bases, the J end lost 6 bases, and 14 bases lay between the germline ends. CDR3 DNA: TGTGCCAGCAGCCAAGAGAGGGAAGGAACCCCTGAAGCTTTCTTT. Amino acid sequence: CASSQEREGTPEAFF. The full variable domain, rest sourced from reference TRBV14 and TRBJ1-1, is EAGVTQFPSHSVIEKGQTVTLRCDPISGHDNLYWYRRVMGKEIKFLLHFVKESKQDESGMPNNRFLAERTGGTYSTLKVQPAELEDSGVYFCASSQEREGTPEAFFGQGTRLTVV.

This clonotype has ten or more counts. The chain joins TRBV18 to TRBJ2-5; D unresolved. Trimming removed 3 bases at V and 5 bases at J, with 10 bases between. The germline CDR1 and CDR2 sequences are KGHSH and LQKENI. This CDR3 has 13 residues. The CDR3 here is CASSPNYGETQYF. Here the CDR3 DNA reads TGTGCCAGCTCACCCAACTATGGTGAGACCCAGTACTTC.

This clonotype was counted ten times or more. At one of its ends the junction is not consistent with the germline gene, which may arise from a read error. This chain joins TRBV3-1 and TRBJ1-5; D not resolved. CDR1 LGHDT and CDR2 YNNKEL come from the germline V gene (reference sequence). The CDR3 loop spans 14 amino acids. CDR3 nucleotide sequence: TGTGCCATCAGCATCCGGGTCAACAATCAGCCCCAGCATTTT. Its protein product is CAISIRVNNQPQHF.

For this clonotype: A read error may account for a junction end that differs from germline. V gene TRBV7-3 combines with J gene TRBJ1-6; D remains ambiguous. CDR1 is SGHTA, CDR2 FQGTGA, per germline. This CDR3 spans 15 amino acids. CDR3 sequence: CASSSKGHGNSPLHF. In nucleotides, the CDR3 is TGTGCCAGCAGCTCTAAAGGTCACGGGAATTCGCCCCTCCACTTT.

Details on this clonotype: One junction end disagrees with the germline gene, perhaps due to a read error. This chain joins TRBV28 and TRBJ1-6, with TRBD1 as a possible D gene (6 bases). Germline assignment: CDR1 MDHEN and CDR2 SYDVKM. The CDR3 covers 13 residues. The CDR3: CARSNTGRTPVHF. The CDR3 region has the DNA TGTGCCAGAAGTAACACAGGGAGGACACCCGTCCACTTT.

This chain links TRBV7-2 with TRBJ2-3; D uncertain. Trimming stripped 8 bases from V and 7 bases from J, with 13 bases between. CDR1 and CDR2 from the germline V gene are SGHTA and FQGNSA. The CDR3 contains 12 residues. DNA of the CDR3: TGTGCCAGCGGCCCCGAAACATATACGCAGTATTTT. Translated: CASGPETYTQYF.

About this clonotype: Compared with germline, one end of the junction differs, possibly owing to a read error. This sequence joins TRBV12-3 or TRBV12-4 and TRBJ2-1; TRBD1 matches at 8 bases. The CDR3 totals 17 residues. The CDR3 bases are TGTGCCAGCAGTATAGCCGGACAGGGATGGTCCTACAGTGAGAAGTTCTTC. It translates to CASSIAGQGWSYSEKFF.

By share of the sample, this clonotype is medium-sized. This chain's CDR3 is CSATTPQGPVEPQHF. The CDR3 coding sequence is TGCAGTGCTACTACCCCACAGGGACCGGTGGAGCCCCAGCATTTT. The chain has TRBV20-1 and TRBJ1-5; the D gene is possibly TRBD1 (6 bases). CDR1 is DFQATT, CDR2 SNEGSKA, per germline (reference sequence). The CDR3 sequence is 15 residues long. Deletions cut 4 bases from V and 8 bases from J, with 21 bases between.

In the case of this clonotype: Its ends do not fully match the called genes, so a read error is possible. The rearrangement joins TRBV3-1 to TRBJ2-5; D remains unclear. Germline V gives CDR1 LGHDT, CDR2 YNNKEL (reference sequence). The length of the CDR3 is 15 residues. The CDR3 sequence is CASSIAPPGQETRYF. CDR3 coding DNA: TGTGCCAGCAGCATAGCACCCCCTGGGCAAGAGACCCGGTACTTC.

The chain has TRBV20-1 and TRBJ1-1; unclear D gene. The CDR3 runs to 12 residues. Germline loops: CDR1 DFQATT, CDR2 SNEGSKA (reference sequence). V gave up 6 bases and J gave up 10 bases, with 18 bases separating them. The DNA of the CDR3 is TGCAGTGCGCCGGGTGGATTTACAGCAGCTTTCTTT. Translation gives CSAPGGFTAAFF.

In DNA, the CDR3 is TGTGCCGGCAACGTACAGGGTGTCAATCAGCCCCAGCATTTT. Translated: CAGNVQGVNQPQHF. The genes are TRBV12-3 or TRBV12-4 and TRBJ1-5; weak D call: TRBD1 (6 bases). V dropped 11 bases and J dropped 3 bases, with 17 bases sitting between them. There are 14 residues in the CDR3.